Below, one T cell receptor (beta chain) is given with its context. This sample was included in a study of T cells expressing NK-cell markers. The CDR3 has 14 amino acids. Germline CDR1 reads SGHDT; CDR2 reads YYEEEE. Following a re-call of the 5' RACE reads, TCRdb has one entry per CDR3 protein and lacks DNA. This sample's table reports some 600,000 distinct CDR3 sequences. Sequences were obtained from blood T cells: a sorted CD56 or NKG2C T cell subset, CD4+ or CD8+ T cells, or bulk PBMC T cells (not recorded which). This TCR was recovered from a man aged 18 to 29 in good health. The genes are TRBV5-6 and TRBJ1-1. The CDR3 protein is CASSFKLRGTEAFF.